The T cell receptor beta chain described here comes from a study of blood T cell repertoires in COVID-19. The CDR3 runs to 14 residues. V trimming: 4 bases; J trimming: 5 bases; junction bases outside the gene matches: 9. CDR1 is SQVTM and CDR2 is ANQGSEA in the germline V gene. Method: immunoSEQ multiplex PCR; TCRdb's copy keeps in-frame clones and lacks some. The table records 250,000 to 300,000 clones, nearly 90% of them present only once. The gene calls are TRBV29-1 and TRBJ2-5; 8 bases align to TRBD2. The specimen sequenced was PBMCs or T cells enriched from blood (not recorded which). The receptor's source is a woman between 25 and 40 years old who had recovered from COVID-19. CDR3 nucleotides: TGCAGCGTTGTCCTAGCGGGTATCGGGGAGACCCAGTACTTC. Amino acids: CSVVLAGIGETQYF.